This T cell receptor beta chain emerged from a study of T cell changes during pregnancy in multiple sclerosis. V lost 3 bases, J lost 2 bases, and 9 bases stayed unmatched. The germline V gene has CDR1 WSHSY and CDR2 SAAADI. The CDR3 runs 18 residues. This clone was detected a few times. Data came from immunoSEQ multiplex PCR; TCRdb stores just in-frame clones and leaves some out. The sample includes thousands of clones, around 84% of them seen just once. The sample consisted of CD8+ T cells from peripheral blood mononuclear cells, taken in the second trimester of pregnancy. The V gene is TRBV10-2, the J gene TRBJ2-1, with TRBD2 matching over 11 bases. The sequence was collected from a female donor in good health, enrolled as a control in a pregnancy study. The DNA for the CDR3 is TGCGCCAGCAGTGAAAGGCTAGCGGGGGGCGCAACCTACAATGAGCAGTTCTTC. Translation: CASSERLAGGATYNEQFF.